The 23 T cell receptor beta chains below come from one sample, sequenced in a study of cytomegalovirus exposure and HLA in healthy donors. Primers included in the PCR were 60 Vbeta and 13 Jbeta primers. Clones were sequenced by immunoSEQ multiplex PCR, and TCRdb holds only the in-frame ones, with some missing. The table lists approximately 90,000 clones, about 74% of them singletons, with around 15% in the top ten. Sequences were obtained from PBMCs. Source of these receptors: a woman aged 50 to 60 in good health and CMV-seropositive.

This clone appeared a few times. The chain has TRBV29-1 and TRBJ1-1; maybe TRBD1 (5 bases). There are 13 residues in the CDR3. Germline V gene lookup returns CDR1 SQVTM and CDR2 ANQGSEA. Deletions cut 7 bases from V and 1 base from J, with 13 bases between. The CDR3 region is CSARGGGNTEAFF. The CDR3 coding sequence is TGCAGCGCCCGTGGGGGGGGGAACACTGAAGCTTTCTTT.

J is TRBJ1-3 and V is TRBV28; 8 bases line up with TRBD1. V dropped 1 base and J dropped 2; count of bases not matched to a gene: 7. From germline, CDR1 is MDHEN and CDR2 SYDVKM. There are 17 residues in the CDR3. The CDR3 loop is CASSLFGQGAAGNTIYF. The CDR3 DNA reads as TGTGCCAGCAGTTTATTCGGTCAGGGGGCTGCTGGAAACACCATATATTTT.

The chain employs TRBV6-6 and TRBJ2-1; 10 bases match TRBD2. Trimming took 7 bases from V and 5 from J; bases not matched to a gene: 5. Germline loops: CDR1 MNHNY, CDR2 SVGAGI (reference sequence). The CDR3 is 14 amino acids. Here the CDR3 DNA reads TGTGCCAGCATGCCCAGCGGGAGGGACAATGAGCAGTTCTTC. Translation: CASMPSGRDNEQFF.

The gene calls are TRBV18 and TRBJ2-1; 8 bases align to TRBD1. Germline lookup yields CDR1 KGHSH and CDR2 LQKENI. The V and J ends lost 4 bases and 3 bases, in that order; junction bases with no gene match: 2. CDR3 size: 14 residues. The CDR3 is CASSRGQGYNEQFF. CDR3 bases: TGTGCCAGCTCACGCGGACAGGGCTACAATGAGCAGTTCTTC.

This clone was detected only a few times. CDR3 residues: CASNLGTGVHQPQHF. The CDR3 region has the DNA TGTGCCAGCAATCTTGGGACAGGGGTACATCAGCCCCAGCATTTT. This sequence joins TRBV28 and TRBJ1-5; 10 bases map to TRBD1. CDR3 length equals 15 residues. Trimming removed 7 bases from V and 5 bases from J; junction bases left unmatched: 8. CDR1 and CDR2 from the germline V gene are MDHEN and SYDVKM. Based on the CDR3 plus reference TRBV28 and TRBJ1-5, the full variable domain is DVKVTQSSRYLVKRTGEKVFLECVQDMDHENMFWYRQDPGLGLRLIYFSYDVKMKEKGDIPEGYSVSREKKERFSLILESASTNQTSMYLCASNLGTGVHQPQHFGDGTRLSIL.

DNA for the CDR3: TGTGCCAGTTTCTCGCCAGGTGGGAGCAATCAGCCCCAGCATTTT. Protein sequence: CASFSPGGSNQPQHF. This chain links TRBV19 with TRBJ1-5; no firm D call. The V end was cut by 8 bases, the J end by 1 base, with 15 bases between. CDR3 length: 15 residues. Germline loops: CDR1 LNHDA, CDR2 SQIVND (reference sequence).

The rearrangement uses TRBV5-1 and TRBJ2-5; TRBD1 is a possible D gene (5 bases). The CDR3 is 13 residues long. Germline values: CDR1 SGHRS, CDR2 YFSETQ. The V end was cut by 2 bases, the J end by 4 bases, with 9 bases between. CDR3 nucleotide sequence: TGCGCCAGCAGCTTCTTGCAGGGAGAGACCCAGTACTTC. As protein: CASSFLQGETQYF.

Here the CDR3 reads CASSLSQGAAEAFF. The DNA of the CDR3 is TGCGCCAGCAGCCTCTCCCAGGGGGCGGCTGAAGCTTTCTTT. This chain links TRBV4-1 with TRBJ1-1; the match to TRBD1 covers 8 bases. The CDR3 is 14 residues long. Germline assignment: CDR1 MGHRA and CDR2 YSYEKL. Trimming at V came to 4 bases and at J to 6 bases, leaving 7 bases not matched to a gene.

The chain joins TRBV7-9 to TRBJ2-7, with 7 bases that match TRBD2. This CDR3 region has 19 residues. Germline-derived CDR1 and CDR2 are SEHNR and FQNEAQ (reference sequence). V dropped 1 base and J dropped 0; count of bases not matched to a gene: 15. CDR3 DNA: TGTGCCAGCAGCTTAGTCGCCCCCCTACTAGCGCCGATCTCCTACGAGCAGTACTTC. Translation: CASSLVAPLLAPISYEQYF.

This clone was seen only a few times. The chain links TRBV4-3 to TRBJ2-7; 10 bases match TRBD2. The CDR3 sequence is 17 residues long. CDR1 and CDR2 (germline): LGHNA, YSLEER. V shed 1 base and J 3 bases; nucleotides not matched to a gene: 9. The CDR3 sequence: CASSQGGSGRIGYEQYF. CDR3 nucleotide sequence: TGCGCCAGCAGCCAAGGAGGTAGCGGGAGGATTGGCTACGAGCAGTACTTC.

The rearrangement uses TRBV7-2 and TRBJ2-1; tentatively, D is TRBD2 (5 bases). The V end lost 3 bases, the J end lost 7 bases, and 10 bases lay between the germline ends. Germline V gene data show CDR1 as SGHTA and CDR2 as FQGNSA. This CDR3 has 13 residues. The CDR3 region is CASSLDPGNEQFF. CDR3 nucleotide sequence: TGTGCCAGCAGCTTGGACCCGGGGAATGAGCAGTTCTTC.

The rearrangement uses TRBV7-2 and TRBJ1-2, with TRBD1 matching over 12 bases. Germline CDR1 and CDR2: SGHTA and FQGNSA. After removal of 4 bases from V and 8 bases from J, the junction contained 11 bases not matched to a gene. The CDR3 extends over 16 amino acids. CDR3 nucleotide sequence: TGTGCCAGCAGCTACCCAGGGACAGGGGGCGAGGTGGGCTACACCTTC. Protein: CASSYPGTGGEVGYTF.

This clone was picked up a small number of times. This chain links TRBV4-1 with TRBJ2-1; no reliable D call. V gave up 0 bases and J gave up 12 bases, with 12 bases separating them. In germline, CDR1 is MGHRA, CDR2 YSYEKL. The CDR3 has 13 residues. CDR3 sequence reads: CASSQDTRLRQFF. Here the CDR3 DNA reads TGCGCCAGCAGCCAAGATACCCGTCTGCGGCAGTTCTTC.

CDR3 nucleotides: TGTGCCAGCAATCCCCCAAATCAGCCCCAGCATTTT. Its translation: CASNPPNQPQHF. The chain combines TRBV6-1 with TRBJ1-5; no firm D call. CDR3 length: 12 amino acids. CDR1 and CDR2 from the germline V gene are MNHNS and SASEGT. V was cut by 7 bases and J by 4 bases, with 8 bases left in between.

This rearrangement joins TRBV30 to TRBJ1-3; no clear D. Deletions cut 2 bases from V and 0 bases from J, with 11 bases between. The CDR3 runs to 15 residues. The germline V gene has CDR1 GTSNPN and CDR2 SVGIG (reference sequence). The CDR3: CAWSKLRISGNTIYF. The CDR3 DNA reads as TGTGCCTGGAGTAAGTTGCGGATCTCTGGAAACACCATATATTTT.

The chain carries TRBV14 and TRBJ2-7, with unresolved D. Germline CDR1 is SGHDN and CDR2 is FVKESK. Trimming stripped 5 bases from V and 4 bases from J, with 6 bases between. The length of the CDR3 is 11 residues. The CDR3 DNA sequence: TGTGCCAGCAGCAGAGGATACGAGCAGTACTTC. Protein product: CASSRGYEQYF.

V usage is TRBV7-8 and J usage is TRBJ1-2; D not resolved. The V and J ends lost 1 base and 6 bases respectively, with 12 bases between them. The CDR3 spans 14 residues. Germline-derived CDR1 and CDR2 are SGHVS and FQNEAQ. CDR3 sequence: CASSLVLRPDGYTF. In DNA, the CDR3 is TGTGCCAGCAGCTTAGTTTTGCGTCCGGATGGCTACACCTTC.

The chain combines TRBV5-5 with TRBJ2-7; 7 bases align to TRBD2. Germline V gene lookup returns CDR1 SGHKS and CDR2 YYEKEE (reference sequence). The length of the CDR3 is 13 residues. V shed 4 bases and J 6 bases; nucleotides not matched to a gene: 7. For the CDR3, the DNA is TGTGCCAGCAGCCGTGGACTAGGGAGCGAGCAGTACTTC. It yields the protein CASSRGLGSEQYF.

Of note for this clone: The germline gene is not matched at one end of the junction; a read error may be the cause. The chain carries TRBV7-9 and TRBJ2-1; D possibly corresponds to TRBD1 (5 bases). The germline V gene has CDR1 SEHNR and CDR2 FQNEAQ (reference sequence). The CDR3 has 16 amino acids. DNA of the CDR3: TGTTCCAGCAGCGCCCAGGGTCTACTTCTCTACAATGAGCAGTTCTTC. Translation gives CSSSAQGLLLYNEQFF.

The chain links TRBV5-1 to TRBJ2-7; D is unresolved. Trimming took off 0 bases at V and 3 bases at J, with 13 bases between the two ends. CDR1 is SGHRS, CDR2 YFSETQ, per germline. This CDR3 is built from 15 residues. CDR3 protein: CASSLESGNLYEQYF. In DNA form, the CDR3 reads TGCGCCAGCAGCTTGGAATCGGGTAATCTCTACGAGCAGTACTTC.

V usage is TRBV30 and J usage is TRBJ2-7, with D uncertain. This CDR3 comprises 13 residues. Trimming removed 3 bases at V and 0 bases at J, with 9 bases between. Germline V CDR1 and CDR2: GTSNPN, SVGIG (reference sequence). CDR3 sequence: CAWSLMSSYEQYF. The DNA of the CDR3 is TGTGCCTGGAGCTTGATGAGCTCCTACGAGCAGTACTTC.

This clone has just a few counts. The rearrangement joins TRBV28 to TRBJ1-1, with D possibly TRBD1 on 6 matching bases. The CDR3 consists of 14 residues. Germline CDR1 MDHEN, CDR2 SYDVKM. The germline V and J ends were trimmed by 6 bases and 8 bases, with 19 bases remaining between them. The DNA for the CDR3 is TGTGCCAGCAGCCTGGGACAATTGAGAGGGGAAGCTTTCTTT. Encoded protein: CASSLGQLRGEAFF.

The chain employs TRBV30 and TRBJ1-2; 7 bases are shared with TRBD1. Germline V CDR1 and CDR2: GTSNPN, SVGIG (reference sequence). Losses at the gene ends were 3 bases for V and 8 bases for J; bases not matched to a gene: 6. The length of the CDR3 is 12 residues. CDR3: CAWRLGQAGYTF. For the CDR3, the DNA is TGTGCCTGGAGACTAGGACAGGCGGGCTACACCTTC.